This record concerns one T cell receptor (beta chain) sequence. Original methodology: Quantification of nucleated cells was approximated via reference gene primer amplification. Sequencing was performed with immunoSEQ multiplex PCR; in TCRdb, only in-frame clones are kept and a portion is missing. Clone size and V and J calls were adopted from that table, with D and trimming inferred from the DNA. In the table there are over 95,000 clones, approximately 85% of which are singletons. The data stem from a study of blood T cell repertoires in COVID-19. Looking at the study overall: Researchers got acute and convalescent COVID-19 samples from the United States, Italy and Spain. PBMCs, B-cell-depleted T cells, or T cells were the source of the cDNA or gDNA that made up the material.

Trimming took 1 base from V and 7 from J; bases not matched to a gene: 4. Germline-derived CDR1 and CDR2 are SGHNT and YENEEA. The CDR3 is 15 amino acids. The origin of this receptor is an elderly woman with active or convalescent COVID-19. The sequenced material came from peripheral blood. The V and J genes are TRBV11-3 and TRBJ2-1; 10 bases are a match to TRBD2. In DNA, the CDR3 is TGTGCCAGCAGCTTAGCCCTAGCGGGAGCTAATGAGCAGTTCTTC. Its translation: CASSLALAGANEQFF.